This T cell receptor (beta chain) emerged from a study of OX40 agonist ivuxolimab in advanced cancers. Repertoires were generated with immunoSEQ multiplex PCR, while TCRdb's copy carries only in-frame clones and drops some. The sample has around 46,000 clones, around nine tenths seen once. The V and J ends lost 3 bases and 8 bases respectively, with 10 bases between them. Germline values: CDR1 MDHEN, CDR2 SYDVKM. The CDR3 covers 12 residues. This clonotype originated in an adult with an advanced solid tumor such as melanoma, head and neck, liver or kidney cancer. The V and J genes are TRBV28 and TRBJ1-2, with D unclear. Sequences were derived from CD4+ or CD8+ T cells sorted from blood, sampled in a trial of the OX40 agonist ivuxolimab. The CDR3 here is CASSFGHTGYTF. For the CDR3, the DNA is TGTGCCAGCAGTTTCGGGCACACGGGCTACACCTTC.